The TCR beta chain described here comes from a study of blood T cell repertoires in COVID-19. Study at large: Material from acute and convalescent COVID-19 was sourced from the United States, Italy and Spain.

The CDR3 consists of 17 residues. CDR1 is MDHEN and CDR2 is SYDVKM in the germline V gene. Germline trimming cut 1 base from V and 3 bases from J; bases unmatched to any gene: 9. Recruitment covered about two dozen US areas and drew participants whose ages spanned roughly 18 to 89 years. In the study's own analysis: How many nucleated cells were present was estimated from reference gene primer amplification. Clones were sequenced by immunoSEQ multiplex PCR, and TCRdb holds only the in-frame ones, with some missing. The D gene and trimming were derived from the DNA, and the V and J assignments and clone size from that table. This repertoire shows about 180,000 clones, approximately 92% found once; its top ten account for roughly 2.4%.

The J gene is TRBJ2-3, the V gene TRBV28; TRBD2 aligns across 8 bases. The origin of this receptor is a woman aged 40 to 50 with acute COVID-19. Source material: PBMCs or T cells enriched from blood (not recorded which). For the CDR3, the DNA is TGTGCCAGCAGTTTATCGGGGGGGGGCCCGGCGACAGATACGCAGTATTTT. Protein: CASSLSGGGPATDTQYF.